This is a list of T cell receptor beta chains from one sample in a study of blood T cell repertoires in COVID-19. The assay was immunoSEQ multiplex PCR, and TCRdb's table has in-frame clones only and misses some. The sample includes approximately 220,000 clones, roughly 80% of them seen just once. The sequenced sample was peripheral blood. All receptors come from a woman aged 25 to 39 who had recovered from COVID-19. The CDR3 runs from the conserved cysteine through the conserved F or W. D genes are given only for firm matches. Not all rows give a size; the values are once, few, many and, for expanded clones, a class.

TRBV6-1	TRBD2	NA	TRBJ2-1	CASSEQGLAAYNEQFF	TGTGCCAGCAGTGAACAGGGACTAGCGGCCTACAATGAGCAGTTCTTC
TRBV3-1/TRBV3-2	TRBD2	NA	TRBJ2-2	CASSQDLTSGREKDTGELFF	TGTGCCAGCAGCCAAGATCTAACTAGCGGGAGGGAAAAGGACACCGGGGAGCTGTTTTTT
TRBV7-2	TRBD1	NA	TRBJ2-1	CASRPGTGSYNEQFF	TGTGCCAGCAGACCCGGGACAGGGTCTTACAATGAGCAGTTCTTC
TRBV7-9	NA	medium-sized	TRBJ1-2	CASSLTATFTF	TGTGCCAGCAGCTTAACAGCTACTTTCACCTTC
TRBV6-5	NA	once	TRBJ1-1	CASSYSNAGGREAFF	TGTGCCAGCAGTTACTCGAACGCTGGGGGCCGTGAAGCTTTCTTT
TRBV7-9	NA	once	TRBJ2-3	CASSRVNLVHADTQYF	TGTGCCAGCAGCCGAGTTAATCTAGTACACGCAGATACGCAGTATTTT
TRBV19	NA	NA	TRBJ2-7	CASRLGADLSYEQYF	TGTGCCAGTAGACTGGGGGCGGATCTGTCCTACGAGCAGTACTTC
TRBV9	NA	NA	TRBJ2-5	CASSVDEVHGRETQYF	TGTGCCAGCAGCGTAGATGAGGTCCACGGTAGGGAGACCCAGTACTTC
TRBV30	TRBD1	NA	TRBJ1-1	CAWRIGTGRPEAFF	TGTGCCTGGAGGATAGGGACAGGCCGACCGGAAGCTTTCTTT
TRBV5-4	NA	NA	TRBJ2-7	CASSSGGDSYEQYF	TGTGCCAGCAGCTCCGGCGGAGACTCCTACGAGCAGTACTTC
TRBV10-3	TRBD1	NA	TRBJ1-2	CAIREDRAPNYGYTF	TGTGCCATCAGGGAGGACAGGGCCCCTAACTATGGCTACACCTTC
TRBV10-3	NA	few	TRBJ1-5	CAIRGGPNQPQHF	TGTGCCATCAGGGGGGGGCCAAATCAGCCCCAGCATTTT
TRBV9	NA	NA	TRBJ2-1	CASSVAGKVNEQFF	TGTGCCAGCAGCGTAGCCGGGAAAGTAAATGAGCAGTTCTTC
TRBV5-6	TRBD2	few	TRBJ2-7	CASSRTSGRAWVEQYF	TGTGCCAGCAGCCGGACTAGCGGGAGGGCCTGGGTCGAGCAGTACTTC
TRBV12-5	NA	NA	TRBJ2-2	CASGLGSGNTGELFF	TGTGCTAGTGGTTTGGGTAGCGGAAACACCGGGGAGCTGTTTTTT
TRBV30	NA	NA	TRBJ1-3	CAWSVSGRNTIYF	TGTGCCTGGAGTGTCTCGGGGAGGAACACCATATATTTT
TRBV6-5	TRBD2	few	TRBJ2-7	CASSYLTSGRSDEQYF	TGTGCCAGCAGTTATCTGACTAGCGGGAGGAGCGACGAGCAGTACTTC
TRBV4-2	NA	NA	TRBJ2-2	CASSQGSRLFTGELFF	TGTGCCAGCAGCCAAGGGTCCCGACTATTCACCGGGGAGCTGTTTTTT
TRBV24-1	TRBD2	NA	TRBJ2-1	CATSDFVAGGRNNEQFF	TGTGCCACCAGTGATTTCGTAGCGGGAGGGCGAAACAATGAGCAGTTCTTC
TRBV28	NA	few	TRBJ2-7	CASSLTSLQTSYEQYF	TGTGCCAGCAGTTTAACTAGTTTACAGACCTCCTACGAGCAGTACTTC
TRBV6-5	NA	NA	TRBJ2-3	CASSLIRTDTQYF	TGTGCCAGCAGTTTAATTCGCACAGATACGCAGTATTTT
TRBV28	TRBD2	NA	TRBJ2-1	CASTVSGSRDEQFF	TGTGCCAGCACCGTTAGCGGGAGTAGGGATGAGCAGTTCTTC
TRBV28	TRBD1	NA	TRBJ2-7	CASSSPTPTGVEQYF	TGTGCCAGCAGTTCACCAACCCCTACAGGGGTCGAGCAGTACTTC
TRBV28	TRBD2	NA	TRBJ2-5	CASSSATGGGETQYF	TGTGCCAGCAGCTCCGCGACCGGCGGGGGAGAGACCCAGTACTTC
TRBV19	NA	NA	TRBJ2-7	CASSIDGGLYEQYF	TGTGCCAGTAGTATAGACGGGGGGCTCTACGAGCAGTACTTC
TRBV30	NA	NA	TRBJ2-1	CAWSQQAPYNEQFF	TGTGCCTGGAGTCAACAGGCCCCCTACAATGAGCAGTTCTTC
TRBV7-6	NA	NA	TRBJ2-7	CASSVSDLSYEQYF	TGTGCCAGCAGCGTCAGCGATCTATCCTACGAGCAGTACTTC
TRBV3-1/TRBV3-2	NA	NA	TRBJ1-2	CASSLLGGANYGYTF	TGTGCCAGCAGCCTTTTAGGGGGAGCTAACTATGGCTACACCTTC
TRBV11-1	TRBD2	NA	TRBJ2-7	CASSLFTTSGFWEQYF	TGTGCCAGCAGCTTATTTACGACTAGCGGGTTTTGGGAGCAGTACTTC
TRBV5-1	TRBD1	NA	TRBJ2-7	CASSLAQGAFLEQYF	TGCGCCAGCAGCTTGGCACAGGGGGCGTTCCTCGAGCAGTACTTC
TRBV19	TRBD2	NA	TRBJ2-5	CASSSPRTSGQETQYF	TGTGCCAGTAGTTCACCCCGGACTAGCGGCCAAGAGACCCAGTACTTC
TRBV5-1	TRBD1	once	TRBJ1-2	CASSLEAGGLYTF	TGCGCCAGCAGCTTGGAGGCAGGGGGTTTATACACCTTC
TRBV27	NA	NA	TRBJ1-1	CASSLGGGTEAFF	TGTGCCAGCAGTTTAGGAGGAGGAACTGAAGCTTTCTTT
TRBV19	NA	NA	TRBJ2-3	CASSGRGAPTDTQYF	TGTGCCAGTAGTGGCCGGGGGGCCCCCACAGATACGCAGTATTTT
TRBV24-1	TRBD2	once	TRBJ2-3	CATGEAGSDTQYF	TGTGCCACCGGGGAAGCGGGATCGGATACGCAGTATTTT
TRBV19	TRBD1	NA	TRBJ2-2	CASIDRGYSGELFF	TGTGCCAGTATAGACAGGGGTTATTCCGGGGAGCTGTTTTTT
TRBV2	TRBD1	NA	TRBJ1-3	CATNAGTASNTIYF	TGTGCCACAAACGCCGGGACAGCCTCAAACACCATATATTTT
TRBV5-6	NA	once	TRBJ1-1	CASSIFTGIGMNTEAFF	TGTGCCAGCAGCATATTTACAGGGATTGGGATGAACACTGAAGCTTTCTTT
TRBV6-4	NA	NA	TRBJ2-1	CASSDGLESNEQFF	TGTGCCAGCAGTGACGGTCTGGAGTCCAATGAGCAGTTCTTC
TRBV6-5	TRBD1	NA	TRBJ1-5	CASKGQGHQPQHF	TGTGCCAGCAAGGGACAGGGGCATCAGCCCCAGCATTTT
TRBV15	NA	few	TRBJ2-5	CATSRKGEPGETQYF	TGTGCCACCAGCAGGAAGGGGGAACCGGGGGAGACCCAGTACTTC
TRBV3-1/TRBV3-2	NA	NA	TRBJ1-1	CASSQSGSDNTEAFF	TGTGCCAGCAGCCAATCAGGTTCAGACAACACTGAAGCTTTCTTT
TRBV15	NA	NA	TRBJ1-3	CATSMSRGSGNTIYF	TGTGCCACCAGCATGTCGCGCGGCTCTGGAAACACCATATATTTT
TRBV3-1/TRBV3-2	TRBD1	few	TRBJ1-5	CASSLGQGTPQHF	TGTGCCAGCAGCCTAGGACAGGGGACCCCCCAGCATTTT